The 21 T cell receptor beta chains given below trace back to one sample, sequenced in a study of blood T cell repertoires in COVID-19. This table comes from immunoSEQ multiplex PCR, and its TCRdb copy is limited to in-frame clones, with some not included. Here the sample spans fewer than 350,000 clones, roughly nine tenths being singletons. The sample was peripheral blood. The origin of the receptors is a woman aged 60-75 years with COVID-19, enrolled during active disease.

The chain employs TRBV11-2 and TRBJ1-2, with 7 bases that match TRBD1. V lost 5 bases, J lost 4 bases, and 13 bases stayed unmatched. Germline CDR1 and CDR2: SGHAT and FQNNGV. This CDR3 is built from 16 residues. CDR3 region: CASSQRDRDKTYGYTF. The CDR3 DNA reads as TGTGCCAGCAGCCAACGGGACAGAGATAAGACCTATGGCTACACCTTC.

This chain uses TRBV5-1 with TRBJ1-2, with a weak D call TRBD1 (6 bases). Germline values: CDR1 SGHRS, CDR2 YFSETQ. The CDR3 contains 13 residues. V lost 4 bases and J lost 3, with 10 bases in between. DNA of the CDR3: TGCGCCAGCAGCCCTGCAGGGGACTATGGCTACACCTTC. Amino acids: CASSPAGDYGYTF.

This clone was seen just once. The CDR3, as DNA: TGTGCCAGCAGAAAAAGCGTAATCTCCTACAATGAGCAGTTCTTC. Its translation is CASRKSVISYNEQFF. The chain uses TRBV5-5 and TRBJ2-1; D is uncertain. CDR3 length equals 15 residues. Germline V gene data show CDR1 as SGHKS and CDR2 as YYEKEE (reference sequence). V was pared by 5 bases and J by 0 bases, with 12 bases between. The whole variable domain, remainder taken from reference TRBV5-5 and TRBJ2-1, is DAGVTQSPTHLIKTRGQQVTLRCSPISGHKSVSWYQQVLGQGPQFIFQYYEKEERGRGNFPDRFSARQFPNYSSELNVNALLLGDSALYLCASRKSVISYNEQFFGPGTRLTVL.

The rearrangement uses TRBV7-2 and TRBJ2-5; TRBD2 matches 11 bases. V gave up 2 bases and J gave up 3 bases; unmatched junction bases: 8. Germline V gives CDR1 SGHTA, CDR2 FQGNSA. This CDR3 is built from 17 residues. CDR3: CASSLSLAGGTKETQYF. The CDR3 DNA follows: TGTGCCAGCAGCTTATCCCTAGCGGGGGGTACCAAAGAGACCCAGTACTTC. Looking up the rest from reference TRBV7-2 and TRBJ2-5 gives the full variable domain: GAGVSQSPSNKVTEKGKDVELRCDPISGHTALYWYRQSLGQGLEFLIYFQGNSAPDKSGLPSDRFSAERTGGSVSTLTIQRTQQEDSAVYLCASSLSLAGGTKETQYFGPGTRLLVL.

This chain connects TRBV5-4 to TRBJ2-2; 11 positions match TRBD1. V shed 5 bases, J shed 4 bases, and the junction held 4 bases outside the gene matches. Germline assignment: CDR1 SGHNT and CDR2 YYREEE (reference sequence). This CDR3 is 15 amino acids long. CDR3 in DNA: TGTGCCAGCAGGGCCGGGACAGGGGGCACCGGGGAGCTGTTTTTT. This gives the protein CASRAGTGGTGELFF.

The chain recombines TRBV7-7 with TRBJ2-2, with TRBD1 matching over 8 bases. Germline CDR1 and CDR2: SSHAT and FNYEAQ (reference sequence). V was pared by 5 bases and J by 7 bases, with 12 bases of the junction left unmatched. The CDR3 runs 16 residues. The DNA for the CDR3 is TGTGCCAGCAGCCCATCCCTGACAGGGGTTAACGGGGAGCTGTTTTTT. Residues: CASSPSLTGVNGELFF.

J is TRBJ1-5 and V is TRBV6-5; no clear D. Looked up from germline, CDR1 is MNHEY and CDR2 is SVGAGI. The CDR3 has 15 amino acids. Trimming removed 0 bases at V and 3 bases at J, with 9 bases between. The CDR3 here is CASSYSWRVNQPQHF. The CDR3, as DNA: TGTGCCAGCAGTTACTCCTGGAGAGTCAATCAGCCCCAGCATTTT.

V usage is TRBV5-5 and J usage is TRBJ2-7, with 7 nucleotides matching TRBD1. CDR1 and CDR2 from the germline V gene are SGHKS and YYEKEE (reference sequence). This CDR3 is built from 16 residues. V was pared by 0 bases and J by 0 bases, with 6 bases of the junction left unmatched. The CDR3 nucleotides read TGTGCCAGCAGCTTGGGACGGGACAGACCCTCCTACGAGCAGTACTTC. Translated, it gives CASSLGRDRPSYEQYF.

The chain couples TRBV6-6 to TRBJ1-2; 7 nucleotides agree with TRBD1. After removal of 6 bases from V and 4 bases from J, the junction contained 5 bases not matched to a gene. This CDR3 is built from 13 residues. CDR1 and CDR2 from the germline V gene are MNHNY and SVGAGI (reference sequence). The CDR3 sequence: CASRGTVFYGYTF. In DNA, the CDR3 is TGTGCCAGCAGGGGGACAGTTTTCTATGGCTACACCTTC.

This clone came up once. V is TRBV2 and J is TRBJ2-3; D remains unclear. Germline lookup yields CDR1 SNHLY and CDR2 FYNNEI. This CDR3 region has 13 residues. Trimming pared 3 bases from V and 7 bases from J, leaving 11 bases between. CDR3: CASSDAHKNTQYF. The CDR3 DNA follows: TGTGCCAGCAGTGACGCCCACAAAAATACGCAGTATTTT. The full variable domain, rest sourced from reference TRBV2 and TRBJ2-3, is EPEVTQTPSHQVTQMGQEVILRCVPISNHLYFYWYRQILGQKVEFLVSFYNNEISEKSEIFDDQFSVERPDGSNFTLKIRSTKLEDSAMYFCASSDAHKNTQYFGPGTRLTVL.

CDR3 sequence (DNA): TGTGCCAGCATCGAAGGCGGACAGCTCCAAGAGACCCAGTACTTC. Its translation: CASIEGGQLQETQYF. The genes are TRBV28 and TRBJ2-5; TRBD1 is a possible D gene (6 bases). CDR3 length: 15 amino acids. Trimming left V 7 bases short and J 1 base short, with 16 bases between. Looked up from germline, CDR1 is MDHEN and CDR2 is SYDVKM.

This clone appeared a single time. The rearrangement uses TRBV6-6 and TRBJ1-2; the D gene is possibly TRBD1 (5 bases). Germline-derived CDR1 and CDR2 are MNHNY and SVGAGI (reference sequence). The CDR3 consists of 12 residues. V was clipped by 3 bases and J by 6 bases, with 8 bases between them. The CDR3 DNA reads as TGTGCCAGCAGTTATGTAGGGGATGGCTACACCTTC. Its protein product is CASSYVGDGYTF.

This clone was recorded only once. The chain couples TRBV11-2 to TRBJ1-1; D perhaps matches TRBD1 (6 bases). The CDR3 loop spans 15 amino acids. The germline CDR1 and CDR2 sequences are SGHAT and FQNNGV. V dropped 3 bases and J dropped 4 bases, with 15 bases sitting between them. The CDR3 reads CASSFRPGTSTEAFF. Written as DNA, the CDR3 is TGTGCCAGCAGCTTCCGCCCGGGGACAAGCACTGAAGCTTTCTTT.

The chain joins TRBV18 to TRBJ1-5, with 8 bases that match TRBD1. CDR1 KGHSH and CDR2 LQKENI come from the germline V gene. This CDR3 comprises 15 residues. Germline trimming cut 6 bases from V and 6 bases from J; bases unmatched to any gene: 10. The CDR3 here is CASSPDRVKVQPQHF. CDR3 DNA: TGTGCCAGCTCCCCGGACAGGGTTAAGGTTCAGCCCCAGCATTTT.

This chain connects TRBV12-3 or TRBV12-4 to TRBJ1-5; D is unclear. V shed 5 bases and J shed 7 bases, with 12 bases lying between them. The CDR3 has 13 residues. This CDR3 is CASSRLTWQPQHF. For the CDR3, the DNA is TGTGCCAGCAGTCGCCTAACTTGGCAGCCCCAGCATTTT.

The chain combines TRBV7-9 with TRBJ1-2, with D possibly matching TRBD1 (5 bases). Germline V gives CDR1 SEHNR, CDR2 FQNEAQ (reference sequence). V lost 7 bases to trimming and J lost 5 bases, with 17 bases between them. This CDR3 is built from 14 residues. CDR3 sequence (DNA): TGTGCCAGCAACCTGGGGCGTTCGAAATATGGCTACACCTTC. It yields the protein CASNLGRSKYGYTF.

This clone was seen only a few times. The chain combines TRBV10-2 with TRBJ1-2, with unresolved D. Per the germline V gene, CDR1 is WSHSY and CDR2 is SAAADI. The ends were cut back, 3 bases at V and 2 bases at J, with 10 bases in the middle. This CDR3 is 14 amino acids long. The DNA for the CDR3 is TGCGCCAGCAGTGAAGTGGTCAGAAACTATGGCTACACCTTC. This codes for CASSEVVRNYGYTF.

The chain has TRBV5-1 and TRBJ2-7, with 9 bases aligning to TRBD1. CDR1 and CDR2 from the germline V gene are SGHRS and YFSETQ. The V segment lost 6 bases and the J segment 1 base; nucleotides outside the gene matches: 8. The CDR3 is made up of 15 amino acids. CDR3 bases: TGCGCCAGCAAATTGGGGACAGGGAAATCCTACGAGCAGTACTTC. As protein: CASKLGTGKSYEQYF.

This chain links TRBV6-1 with TRBJ2-3; 12 bases match TRBD2. This CDR3 is 17 amino acids long. From germline, CDR1 is MNHNS and CDR2 SASEGT. J gave up 0 bases and V 3 bases, and 4 bases lay outside the gene matches. CDR3 sequence (DNA): TGTGCCAGCAGTGACCGACTAGCGGGGGTTAGCACAGATACGCAGTATTTT. Residues: CASSDRLAGVSTDTQYF.

V and J are TRBV7-8 and TRBJ1-1, with 7 bases fitting TRBD1. V dropped 5 bases and J dropped 4; count of bases not matched to a gene: 7. There are 14 residues in the CDR3. CDR1 SGHVS and CDR2 FQNEAQ come from the germline V gene. The CDR3 nucleotides read TGTGCCAGCAGCCCCCGACAGGGAAGCACTGAAGCTTTCTTT. Its protein is CASSPRQGSTEAFF.

This clone is a singleton in its sample. The chain employs TRBV6-5 and TRBJ2-3; the match to TRBD2 covers 11 bases. V dropped 4 bases and J dropped 4; count of bases not matched to a gene: 7. The germline gives CDR1 MNHEY, CDR2 SVGAGI. The CDR3 totals 16 residues. CDR3 region: CASSSSGGPSSDTQYF. The CDR3 DNA sequence: TGTGCCAGCAGTTCTAGCGGGGGGCCTTCGTCAGATACGCAGTATTTT.